What follows are 26 T cell receptor beta chains derived from one specimen sequenced in a study of blood T cells in healthy people across ages. Primers used in a second PCR of about 7 to 11 cycles were a sample-barcoded 5' primer and a J-beta primer mix. TCRdb reprocessed the 5' RACE reads with MiXCR, giving one entry per CDR3 protein. Of just over 1 million distinct CDR3 sequences in the sample, 45% were seen once. Sample: blood. The receptors here all came from a woman aged 55 to 70 in good health.

The chain has TRBV25-1 and TRBJ2-4; the D is unclear. This CDR3 contains 14 residues. CDR1 and CDR2 from the germline V gene are MGHDK and SYGVNS. Trimming took off 1 base at V and 0 bases at J, with 4 bases between the two ends. The CDR3 bases are TGTGCCAGCAGTGAATCGGCAGCCAAAAACATTCAGTACTTC. It encodes CASSESAAKNIQYF. Supplemented by reference TRBV25-1 and TRBJ2-4, the full variable domain reads EADIYQTPRYLVIGTGKKITLECSQTMGHDKMYWYQQDPGMELHLIHYSYGVNSTEKGDLSSESTVSRIRTEHFPLTLESARPSHTSQYLCASSESAAKNIQYFGAGTRLSVL.

The chain uses TRBV7-6 and TRBJ2-3; either TRBD1 or TRBD2 may supply D (5 bases each). Trimming took off 5 bases at V and 0 bases at J, with 12 bases between the two ends. Germline-derived CDR1 and CDR2 are SGHVS and FNYEAQ. This CDR3 has 15 amino acids. The CDR3 DNA is TGTGCCAGCAGCCTTTGGGGGAGTAGCACAGATACGCAGTATTTT. Amino acid sequence: CASSLWGSSTDTQYF.

This chain joins TRBV4-1 and TRBJ2-5; D is tentatively TRBD1 or TRBD2 (7 bases each). CDR3 length equals 17 residues. V dropped 0 bases and J dropped 2 bases, with 16 bases sitting between them. In germline, CDR1 is MGHRA, CDR2 YSYEKL. As DNA, the CDR3 is TGCGCCAGCAGCCAAGAAGGAGGCCAGGGGGGGCAAGAGACCCAGTACTTC. It translates to CASSQEGGQGGQETQYF.

This chain links TRBV20-1 with TRBJ2-7; 7 bases align to TRBD2. The V gene's germline CDR1 is DFQATT and CDR2 SNEGSKA (reference sequence). This CDR3 has 14 residues. J lost 6 bases, V lost 4 bases, and 12 bases had no gene match. CDR3 DNA: TGCAGTGCTATGGCGGGAGTAGTACCCGTCGAGCAGTACTTC. This translates into CSAMAGVVPVEQYF.

This clonotype appeared a few times. The V call is TRBV7-6, the J call TRBJ2-1, with 12 bases lining up with TRBD2. Looked up from germline, CDR1 is SGHVS and CDR2 is FNYEAQ. The CDR3 covers 16 residues. V lost 0 bases to trimming and J lost 9 bases; unmatched junction nucleotides: 6. The CDR3 is CASSLAALAGGVEQFF. CDR3 nucleotides: TGTGCCAGCAGCTTAGCGGCTCTAGCGGGAGGGGTTGAGCAGTTCTTC.

This clonotype has ten or more counts. The rearrangement uses TRBV2 and TRBJ2-7; the match to TRBD1 covers 7 bases. V lost 6 bases, J lost 2 bases, and 7 bases stayed unmatched. CDR1 SNHLY and CDR2 FYNNEI come from the germline V gene. The CDR3 length is 14 residues. CDR3 residues: CASRLGQRAYEQYF. The CDR3 coding sequence is TGTGCCAGCAGGTTGGGACAGAGAGCCTACGAGCAGTACTTC.

The gene calls are TRBV20-1 and TRBJ2-5, with D uncertain. Trimming shortened V by 4 bases and J by 11 bases, and 14 bases separated the two germline ends. Germline V lookup: CDR1 DFQATT, CDR2 SNEGSKA (reference sequence). The CDR3 totals 11 residues. Here the CDR3 reads CSATLPPGQYF. CDR3 DNA: TGCAGTGCTACTCTTCCCCCCGGGCAGTACTTC.

The chain joins TRBV29-1 to TRBJ1-2, with D tentatively TRBD1 (5 bases). V gave up 7 bases and J gave up 3 bases, with 12 bases separating them. Germline V lookup: CDR1 SQVTM, CDR2 ANQGSEA. This CDR3 is 12 amino acids long. CDR3 DNA: TGCAGCGCCAGGGAGGTGGACTATGGCTACACCTTC. It specifies CSAREVDYGYTF.

The chain carries TRBV28 and TRBJ1-2; 8 bases align to TRBD1. The CDR3 runs 14 residues. J gave up 8 bases and V 3 bases, and 8 bases lay outside the gene matches. Germline V gene data show CDR1 as MDHEN and CDR2 as SYDVKM. CDR3 sequence reads: CASSLDRELEGYTF. Written as DNA, the CDR3 is TGTGCCAGCAGTTTGGACAGGGAGTTGGAGGGCTACACCTTC.

This clonotype showed up just once. CDR3 loop: CSTVPGRALDTQYF. CDR3 DNA: TGCAGTACCGTCCCCGGGAGGGCCTTAGATACGCAGTATTTT. The chain links TRBV20-1 to TRBJ2-3; 8 nucleotides line up with TRBD2. Trimming cost V 8 bases and J 5 bases; bases outside gene matches: 12. Per germline, CDR1 DFQATT and CDR2 SNEGSKA (reference sequence). The CDR3 extends over 14 amino acids.

The chain links TRBV3-1 to TRBJ2-7; 9 nucleotides match TRBD2. Germline V gene lookup returns CDR1 LGHDT and CDR2 YNNKEL (reference sequence). This CDR3 has 15 residues. Trimming at V came to 2 bases and at J to 3 bases, leaving 5 bases not matched to a gene. The CDR3 sequence: CASSQPLAGNYEQYF. As DNA, the CDR3 is TGTGCCAGCAGCCAACCCCTAGCGGGGAACTACGAGCAGTACTTC.

This clonotype was counted once. This may be a read error, as it is one base from a much larger clone. This chain links TRBV27 with TRBJ2-4; TRBD2 agrees at 8 bases. TRBJ2-7 matches the DNA end more closely, so the J call is doubtful. In germline, CDR1 is MNHEY, CDR2 SMNVEV (reference sequence). This CDR3 spans 14 amino acids. The CDR3 coding sequence is TGTACCAGCAAGGCGGGACTAGATACCTACGAGCAGTACTTC. This gives the protein CTSKAGLDTYEQYF.

The chain is built from TRBV6-2 or TRBV6-3 and TRBJ2-5, with a weak D call TRBD2 (5 bases). The J call may be faulty, since TRBJ2-7 better matches the DNA end. From germline, CDR1 is MNHEY and CDR2 SVGEGT. The CDR3 runs 14 residues. CDR3 nucleotides: TGTGCCAGCAGTACCCATAGCGTAACCTACGAGCAGTACTTC. It is translated as CASSTHSVTYEQYF.

This clonotype came up a few times. The V gene is TRBV20-1, the J gene TRBJ2-3; 8 bases are a match to TRBD2. The J segment lost 0 bases and the V segment lost 4 bases, leaving 6 bases of the junction unmatched. Germline-derived CDR1 and CDR2 are DFQATT and SNEGSKA (reference sequence). This CDR3 region has 15 residues. DNA for the CDR3: TGCAGTGCTAAGACTAGCGTTTCTAGCACAGATACGCAGTATTTT. Protein: CSAKTSVSSTDTQYF.

The chain recombines TRBV19 with TRBJ1-2; tentatively, D is TRBD1 (6 bases). Trimming removed 9 bases from V and 7 bases from J, with 18 bases in between. CDR1 LNHDA and CDR2 SQIVND come from the germline V gene (reference sequence). The CDR3 has 13 residues. The CDR3 loop reads CASTTGFLGGYTF. The CDR3 nucleotides are TGTGCCAGCACCACAGGGTTCTTGGGTGGCTACACCTTC.

The rearrangement links TRBV29-1 to TRBJ2-7, with TRBD2 matching over 7 bases. Germline V CDR1 and CDR2: SQVTM, ANQGSEA. This CDR3 region has 13 residues. V trimming: 1 base; J trimming: 2 bases; junction bases outside the gene matches: 2. In DNA form, the CDR3 reads TGCAGCGTTGAAGGGCTAGCGGCCTACGAGCAGTACTTC. Amino acid sequence: CSVEGLAAYEQYF.

CDR3 residues: CASSTEEETQYF. The CDR3 DNA reads as TGTGCCAGCAGTACCGAGGAGGAGACCCAGTACTTC. The V call is TRBV2, the J call TRBJ2-5, with no clear D. Trimming took 5 bases from V and 5 from J, leaving 9 bases between them. Germline-derived CDR1 and CDR2 are SNHLY and FYNNEI. This CDR3 has 12 amino acids.

The chain recombines TRBV5-4 with TRBJ1-2, with 7 bases matching TRBD1. V was pared by 4 bases and J by 7 bases, with 19 bases of the junction left unmatched. The CDR3 is made up of 17 amino acids. The V gene's germline CDR1 is SGHNT and CDR2 YYREEE (reference sequence). CDR3 residues: CASSRHGTEKRLTGYTF. The CDR3 DNA follows: TGTGCCAGCAGCCGGCATGGGACAGAGAAAAGACTGACTGGCTACACCTTC. Filled out from reference TRBV5-4 and TRBJ1-2, the complete variable domain reads ETGVTQSPTHLIKTRGQQVTLRCSSQSGHNTVSWYQQALGQGPQFIFQYYREEENGRGNFPPRFSGLQFPNYSSELNVNALELDDSALYLCASSRHGTEKRLTGYTFGSGTRLTVV.

The V gene is TRBV7-9, the J gene TRBJ2-7; D might be TRBD1 (6 bases). Trimming left V 5 bases short and J 2 bases short, with 13 bases between. The CDR3 covers 14 residues. CDR1 and CDR2 (germline): SEHNR, FQNEAQ (reference sequence). DNA of the CDR3: TGTGCCAGCAGCGCTAACAGGGAGACCTACGAGCAGTACTTC. Protein: CASSANRETYEQYF.

A note on this clonotype: This may be a read error: a much more frequent sequence differs by one nucleotide. The rearrangement uses TRBV12-3 or TRBV12-4 and TRBJ1-4; D remains ambiguous. Trimming took 8 bases from V and 8 from J, leaving 18 bases between them. This CDR3 spans 14 amino acids. DNA for the CDR3: TGTGCCAGCTGCCCAGCAGGTCGACCAGAAAAACTGTTTTTT. Protein product: CASCPAGRPEKLFF.

The gene calls are TRBV7-9 and TRBJ2-1; D is possibly TRBD1 (5 bases). The CDR3 consists of 13 residues. Germline values: CDR1 SEHNR, CDR2 FQNEAQ (reference sequence). Trimming removed 2 bases from V and 10 bases from J, with 12 bases in between. The CDR3 reads CASSLPGRYEQFF. The DNA for the CDR3 is TGTGCCAGCAGCTTACCAGGGCGCTACGAGCAGTTCTTC.

This clonotype was seen a few times. Mismatch with germline at one junction end may stem from a read error. The J gene is TRBJ2-1, the V gene TRBV29-1; TRBD2 might be the D (6 bases). Germline V gene sequence: CDR1 SQVTM, CDR2 ANQGSEA. This CDR3 region has 15 residues. Written as DNA, the CDR3 is TGCAGCGTAGAAGGCGGGACTCCGGGGACCAATGAGCAGTTCTTC. Its translation is CSVEGGTPGTNEQFF.

The chain couples TRBV12-3 or TRBV12-4 to TRBJ1-5; TRBD1 might be the D (6 bases). This CDR3 is built from 14 residues. V lost 5 bases, J lost 3 bases, and 11 bases lay in between. CDR3 region: CASSPSGANQPQHF. For the CDR3, the DNA is TGTGCCAGCAGTCCCTCAGGGGCCAATCAGCCCCAGCATTTT.

The table lists this clonotype with a few counts. The V call is TRBV6-7, the J call TRBJ2-4; 10 bases map to TRBD2. Near its end, the DNA agrees better with TRBJ2-5, so the J call may be wrong. TRBV6-7 is an open reading frame whose function is uncertain. This CDR3 spans 20 amino acids. Written as DNA, the CDR3 is TGTGCCAGCAGTTACTCGAAGCTGGCATTTAGCGGGAGGAATGAAGAGACCCAGTACTTC. The encoded protein is CASSYSKLAFSGRNEETQYF.

This clonotype was observed once. The germline gene is not matched at one end of the junction; a read error may be the cause. The gene calls are TRBV28 and TRBJ2-7; D may correspond to TRBD1 or TRBD2 (7 bases each). CDR1 is MDHEN and CDR2 is SYDVKM in the germline V gene. This CDR3 has 17 residues. The chain's CDR3 is CASSTPGGDMDSYEKYF. CDR3 in DNA: TGTGCCAGCAGTACCCCAGGGGGGGACATGGACTCCTACGAGAAGTACTTC.

The chain employs TRBV4-2 and TRBJ2-3; D is uncertain. Germline V gene data show CDR1 as LGHNA and CDR2 as YNFKEQ. The CDR3 sequence is 15 residues long. Trimming removed 0 bases at V and 1 base at J, with 8 bases between. CDR3 coding DNA: TGTGCCAGCAGCCAAGATAGTGGGGGCACAGATACGCAGTATTTT. Protein product: CASSQDSGGTDTQYF.